This passage covers 27 T cell receptor beta chains from one sample sequenced in a study of shared clonotypes between healthy human individuals. The repertoire was sequenced with immunoSEQ multiplex PCR; TCRdb's copy has only in-frame clones and lacks some. The sample shows roughly 1 million clones, around 74% of them seen only once. Sequencing was done on a sample of memory CD4+ T cells sorted from blood. The subset is: CD45RA-negative fraction. These receptors all come from a man younger than 35 in good health.

This clone has just one count. The chain has TRBV7-9 and TRBJ2-5; a possible D gene is TRBD1 (5 bases). V was trimmed by 5 bases and J by 2 bases, leaving 15 bases between them. Per the germline V gene, CDR1 is SEHNR and CDR2 is FQNEAQ (reference sequence). The CDR3 runs to 15 residues. In DNA form, the CDR3 reads TGTGCCAGCAGCCTGCGGTTGACAGAGCAAGAGACCCAGTACTTC. As protein: CASSLRLTEQETQYF.

This chain joins TRBV11-3 and TRBJ1-1, with D hard to call. This CDR3 spans 13 amino acids. The germline V gene has CDR1 SGHNT and CDR2 YENEEA. The V end lost 5 bases, the J end lost 6 bases, and 13 bases lay between the germline ends. CDR3 in DNA: TGTGCCAGCAGCCGTTCCGGACGCGCTGAAGCTTTCTTT. Protein sequence: CASSRSGRAEAFF.

J is TRBJ2-5 and V is TRBV9; TRBD1 matches 9 bases. Germline assignment: CDR1 SGDLS and CDR2 YYNGEE. Trimming at V came to 3 bases and at J to 5 bases, leaving 11 bases not matched to a gene. The CDR3 spans 16 residues. The CDR3 is CASSDRRQGVMETQYF. CDR3 bases: TGTGCCAGCAGCGACAGAAGACAGGGGGTTATGGAGACCCAGTACTTC.

The chain has TRBV6-5 and TRBJ2-5; 8 bases fit TRBD2. The germline V gene encodes CDR1 MNHEY and CDR2 SVGAGI. This CDR3 contains 14 residues. Germline trimming cut 6 bases from V and 5 bases from J; bases unmatched to any gene: 8. CDR3 bases: TGTGCCAGCAGACCGGGACTAGTAAAGGAGACCCAGTACTTC. Translating gives CASRPGLVKETQYF.

The chain combines TRBV6-5 with TRBJ2-7; D is possibly TRBD2 (7 bases). V was trimmed by 7 bases and J by 7 bases, leaving 20 bases between them. In germline, CDR1 is MNHEY, CDR2 SVGAGI. This CDR3 region has 14 residues. The CDR3 protein is CASNRGGGAREQYF. The CDR3, as DNA: TGTGCCAGCAATCGGGGTGGGGGGGCCCGAGAGCAGTACTTC.

This clone has at least ten counts. This chain uses TRBV7-8 with TRBJ2-1; perhaps TRBD1 as D (5 bases). The germline V and J ends were trimmed by 5 bases and 4 bases, with 15 bases remaining between them. The CDR3 totals 15 residues. Germline V gene sequence: CDR1 SGHVS, CDR2 FQNEAQ. CDR3 in DNA: TGTGCCAGCAGCGCCGACAGTCTAAGTTACAATGAGCAGTTCTTC. The encoded protein is CASSADSLSYNEQFF.

CDR3 coding DNA: TGTGCCAGCAGGACAGGACACTCTGGAAACACCATATATTTT. As protein: CASRTGHSGNTIYF. This chain links TRBV2 with TRBJ1-3, with D perhaps TRBD1 (6 bases). V was pared by 6 bases and J by 0 bases, with 9 bases between. The germline gives CDR1 SNHLY, CDR2 FYNNEI. The length of the CDR3 is 14 residues.

The genes are TRBV9 and TRBJ2-6; possible D gene TRBD1, 6 bases. This CDR3 has 22 amino acids. The germline V gene encodes CDR1 SGDLS and CDR2 YYNGEE. The V end was cut by 0 bases, the J end by 1 base, with 26 bases between. The CDR3: CASSVERPKPGQVLSGANVLTF. The DNA for the CDR3 is TGTGCCAGCAGCGTAGAACGCCCTAAACCGGGACAAGTCCTATCTGGGGCCAACGTCCTGACTTTC.

The chain carries TRBV30 and TRBJ2-3; D is undetermined. The germline V gene encodes CDR1 GTSNPN and CDR2 SVGIG (reference sequence). The CDR3 consists of 12 residues. V lost 0 bases to trimming and J lost 3 bases, with 4 bases between them. This chain's CDR3 is CAWSVQTDTQYF. The DNA for the CDR3 is TGTGCCTGGAGTGTACAAACAGATACGCAGTATTTT.

The rearrangement joins TRBV27 to TRBJ1-1, with 7 positions matching TRBD1. CDR3 length equals 15 residues. Germline V gene lookup returns CDR1 MNHEY and CDR2 SMNVEV (reference sequence). The junction had 8 bases not matched to a gene; V was cut back by 6 bases and J by 1 base. The CDR3, as DNA: TGTGCCAGCAGACGCCAGGGACAGCCGAACACTGAAGCTTTCTTT. Translated: CASRRQGQPNTEAFF.

The rearrangement links TRBV10-3 to TRBJ1-2, with D perhaps TRBD1 (6 bases). The CDR3 has 12 residues. V lost 7 bases and J 5 bases, leaving 11 bases between the germline ends. The germline CDR1 and CDR2 sequences are ENHRY and SYGVKD. The CDR3 loop reads CAITGTQYGYTF. DNA of the CDR3: TGTGCCATCACCGGGACACAATATGGCTACACCTTC.

The CDR3 DNA follows: TGCACCAGCAGCCCCGTGACTAGCGGGAAACGCTCCTACGAGCAGTACTTC. This codes for CTSSPVTSGKRSYEQYF. J is TRBJ2-7 and V is TRBV1; the D segment call TRBD2 is taken from the table without a DNA check. TRBV1 is designated a pseudogene. CDR3 size: 17 residues.

This sequence joins TRBV30 and TRBJ2-5; 14 bases line up with TRBD2. With 1 base clipped from V and 4 bases from J, the junction kept 8 bases outside the gene matches. Looked up from germline, CDR1 is GTSNPN and CDR2 is SVGIG (reference sequence). The CDR3 has 17 residues. CDR3 in amino acids: CAWSAGTSGRGGETQYF. DNA for the CDR3: TGTGCCTGGAGTGCCGGGACTAGCGGGAGAGGGGGAGAGACCCAGTACTTC.

The genes are TRBV12-5 and TRBJ2-6; D is unresolved. V was cut by 2 bases and J by 1 base, with 12 bases left in between. This CDR3 comprises 17 residues. CDR1 and CDR2 from the germline V gene are LGHNT and FRNRAP. The CDR3 bases are TGTGCTAGTGGTTTGCTTTCTAAGAGATCTGGGGCCAACGTCCTGACTTTC. This gives the protein CASGLLSKRSGANVLTF.

A few counts support this clone. Distinct nucleotide sequences in the sample also encode this CDR3. This chain uses TRBV7-2 with TRBJ1-5; 7 positions agree with TRBD1. CDR1 is SGHTA and CDR2 is FQGNSA in the germline V gene. V lost 5 bases and J lost 2; bases outside the gene matches: 3. The CDR3 sequence is 14 residues long. CDR3 region: CASSLGTGNQPQHF. In nucleotides, the CDR3 is TGTGCCAGCAGCCTGGGGACAGGCAATCAGCCCCAGCATTTT.

This clone was found a few times. The chain recombines TRBV20-1 with TRBJ1-1; weak D call: TRBD1 (5 bases). Trimming shortened V by 6 bases and J by 2 bases, and 7 bases separated the two germline ends. Germline V CDR1 and CDR2: DFQATT, SNEGSKA (reference sequence). CDR3 length: 11 residues. This chain's CDR3 is CSAQGNTEAFF. In nucleotides, the CDR3 is TGCAGTGCCCAGGGTAACACTGAAGCTTTCTTT.

The CDR3 DNA sequence: TGTGCCAGCAGCTTAAAGGAGAATCAGCCCCAGCATTTT. Its protein is CASSLKENQPQHF. The chain has TRBV7-2 and TRBJ1-5; D is ambiguous. In germline, CDR1 is SGHTA, CDR2 FQGNSA. V lost 2 bases to trimming and J lost 4 bases, with 6 bases between them. The CDR3 totals 13 residues. The entire variable domain, with the rest obtained from reference TRBV7-2 and TRBJ1-5, is as follows: GAGVSQSPSNKVTEKGKDVELRCDPISGHTALYWYRQSLGQGLEFLIYFQGNSAPDKSGLPSDRFSAERTGGSVSTLTIQRTQQEDSAVYLCASSLKENQPQHFGDGTRLSIL.

The chain recombines TRBV5-1 with TRBJ1-5; perhaps TRBD1 as D (6 bases). V was trimmed by 3 bases and J by 4 bases, leaving 11 bases between them. CDR3 length: 14 residues. The germline CDR1 and CDR2 sequences are SGHRS and YFSETQ. As DNA, the CDR3 is TGCGCCAGCAGCTGGGGTCAGGGGAATCAGCCCCAGCATTTT. Encoded protein: CASSWGQGNQPQHF.

This clone was recorded a few times. This specimen includes other DNA sequences encoding the same CDR3. This rearrangement joins TRBV19 to TRBJ1-3, with unresolved D. Germline values: CDR1 LNHDA, CDR2 SQIVND (reference sequence). This CDR3 is 13 amino acids long. Deletions cut 9 bases from V and 0 bases from J, with 9 bases between. This CDR3 reads CASSGSSGNTIYF. CDR3 nucleotide sequence: TGTGCCAGCAGCGGGAGCTCTGGAAACACCATATATTTT.

The J gene is TRBJ2-3, the V gene TRBV4-1; the match to TRBD2 covers 9 bases. This CDR3 region has 14 residues. After removal of 5 bases from V and 8 bases from J, the junction contained 8 bases not matched to a gene. Germline values: CDR1 MGHRA, CDR2 YSYEKL. CDR3 sequence (DNA): TGCGCCAGCAGCGCCGGGACTAGCCTCGGTACGCAGTATTTT. Its translation is CASSAGTSLGTQYF.

Note on this clone: One end of the junction fails to match germline, which may point to a read error. The J gene is TRBJ2-1, the V gene TRBV7-7; 12 nucleotides match TRBD1. The CDR3 sequence is 17 residues long. Germline V lookup: CDR1 SSHAT, CDR2 FNYEAQ (reference sequence). CDR3 nucleotides: TGTGCTAGCAGCAATCTCAAACCCGGGACAGGGGGCGATGAGCAGTTCTTC. It codes for CASSNLKPGTGGDEQFF.

The chain joins TRBV30 to TRBJ2-5, with 13 bases matching TRBD2. The ends lost 3 bases at V and 0 bases at J; junction bases unmatched: 13. The germline V gene encodes CDR1 GTSNPN and CDR2 SVGIG (reference sequence). This CDR3 spans 19 amino acids. The CDR3 loop reads CAWSYMQGLAGSYQETQYF. Written as DNA, the CDR3 is TGTGCCTGGAGCTATATGCAGGGACTAGCGGGATCGTACCAAGAGACCCAGTACTTC.

The chain joins TRBV4-3 to TRBJ2-3, with 8 positions matching TRBD2. The ends lost 3 bases at V and 6 bases at J; junction bases unmatched: 11. The CDR3 runs to 16 residues. Germline lookup yields CDR1 LGHNA and CDR2 YSLEER. The CDR3 here is CASSQRTSPSRDTQYF. Written as DNA, the CDR3 is TGCGCCAGCAGCCAGAGGACTAGCCCCTCCAGGGATACGCAGTATTTT.

V usage is TRBV30 and J usage is TRBJ1-2, with D possibly being TRBD1 (6 bases). CDR3 length: 14 amino acids. The V end lost 4 bases, the J end lost 4 bases, and 16 bases lay between the germline ends. Per the germline V gene, CDR1 is GTSNPN and CDR2 is SVGIG (reference sequence). The CDR3 here is CAWTGGDKSYGYTF. In nucleotides, the CDR3 is TGTGCCTGGACCGGCGGGGACAAATCCTATGGCTACACCTTC.

This sequence joins TRBV29-1 and TRBJ2-7; D tentatively fits TRBD1 or TRBD2 (7 bases each). Germline V CDR1 and CDR2: SQVTM, ANQGSEA. The V end was cut by 6 bases, the J end by 6 bases, with 18 bases between. The CDR3 length is 13 residues. The CDR3 DNA sequence: TGCAGCGTGGGGGGGGACAGTGGGATCGAGCAGTACTTC. Translation gives CSVGGDSGIEQYF.

This CDR3 is CASSSRTGGPTTEAFF. CDR3 sequence (DNA): TGTGCCAGTAGTTCCAGGACAGGGGGCCCTACCACTGAAGCTTTCTTT. The chain has TRBV19 and TRBJ1-1; 11 nucleotides line up with TRBD1. Per the germline V gene, CDR1 is LNHDA and CDR2 is SQIVND (reference sequence). The CDR3 has 16 amino acids. V dropped 5 bases and J dropped 4; count of bases not matched to a gene: 9.

The chain joins TRBV2 to TRBJ1-6; no clear D gene. The germline V gene encodes CDR1 SNHLY and CDR2 FYNNEI. The V gene lost 4 bases and the J gene lost 9 bases, with 13 bases spanning the gap. This CDR3 spans 14 amino acids. For the CDR3, the DNA is TGTGCCAGCAGTGGAGGTCCGAATCTTTCACCCCTCCACTTT. Its translation is CASSGGPNLSPLHF. The whole variable domain, filled in from reference TRBV2 and TRBJ1-6, reads EPEVTQTPSHQVTQMGQEVILRCVPISNHLYFYWYRQILGQKVEFLVSFYNNEISEKSEIFDDQFSVERPDGSNFTLKIRSTKLEDSAMYFCASSGGPNLSPLHFGNGTRLTVT.